These T cell receptor beta chains were read from a single sample in a study of blood T cell repertoires in COVID-19. Libraries were prepared by immunoSEQ multiplex PCR; TCRdb keeps only in-frame clonotypes and omits some of them. The repertoire holds 110,000 or so clones, with 85% as singletons. Material: peripheral blood. The receptors stem from a man aged 40-49 years with acute or convalescent COVID-19. Both conserved end residues are part of each CDR3. Each record gives: J gene, D gene, clone size, V gene, CDR3 protein, CDR3 DNA. The D gene is left open where the match is weak. The listing skips clone size in some rows; elsewhere it reads once, few, many or a size class.

>TRBJ2-3|-|-|TRBV2
CASSEGRGSTDTQYF
TGTGCCAGCAGTGAAGGGCGGGGAAGCACAGATACGCAGTATTTT
>TRBJ2-7|-|once|TRBV27
CASIAGQGNVYEQYF
TGTGCCAGCATAGCGGGACAGGGAAACGTGTACGAGCAGTACTTC
>TRBJ2-7|TRBD1|-|TRBV7-2
CASSAQGQVTYEQYF
TGTGCCAGCAGCGCCCAGGGACAGGTCACCTACGAGCAGTACTTC
>TRBJ2-7|TRBD1|-|TRBV7-9
CASSQTGFYEQYF
TGTGCCAGCAGCCAGACAGGGTTCTACGAGCAGTACTTC
>TRBJ1-2|-|-|TRBV28
CASSLAGTKNYGYTF
TGTGCCAGCAGTTTGGCCGGGACAAAAAACTATGGCTACACCTTC
>TRBJ2-7|-|-|TRBV10-1
CASSEYRLVGSYEQYF
TGCGCCAGCAGTGAGTATCGACTAGTAGGGTCCTACGAGCAGTACTTC
>TRBJ2-3|TRBD2|few|TRBV5-1
CASSSLAGGRTDTQYF
TGCGCCAGCAGCTCACTAGCGGGGGGGCGCACAGATACGCAGTATTTT
>TRBJ1-2|TRBD1|-|TRBV10-3
CAISESQGGYGYTF
TGTGCCATCAGTGAGTCGCAGGGGGGCTATGGCTACACCTTC
>TRBJ2-7|TRBD2|-|TRBV19
CASSLSSGGFYEQYF
TGTGCCAGTAGCCTGTCTAGCGGGGGATTCTACGAGCAGTACTTC
>TRBJ1-2|TRBD1|-|TRBV6-2/TRBV6-3
CASSYLGQGASGYTF
TGTGCCAGCAGTTACTTAGGACAGGGGGCGTCGGGCTACACCTTC
>TRBJ1-5|TRBD1|-|TRBV3-1/TRBV3-2
CASSQGGQGAEPQHF
TGTGCCAGCAGCCAAGGGGGACAGGGGGCAGAGCCCCAGCATTTT
>TRBJ2-3|-|-|TRBV7-3
CASSRTGTDTQYF
TGTGCCAGCAGCCGGACTGGCACAGATACGCAGTATTTT
>TRBJ2-2|-|-|TRBV18
CASSPRYGGQDTGELFF
TGTGCCAGCTCACCACGCTACGGGGGGCAGGACACCGGGGAGCTGTTTTTT
>TRBJ2-2|TRBD2|-|TRBV25-1
CASSEGLLAGVVGELFF
TGTGCCAGCAGTGAAGGCCTCCTAGCGGGGGTTGTCGGGGAGCTGTTTTTT
>TRBJ1-5|TRBD1|once|TRBV19
CASSTQGEQYQPQHF
TGTGCCAGTAGTACTCAGGGGGAACAGTATCAGCCCCAGCATTTT
>TRBJ2-1|-|once|TRBV4-2
CASSPGRGSSYNEQFF
TGTGCCAGCAGCCCTGGGAGGGGGAGCTCCTACAATGAGCAGTTCTTC